This passage covers 30 T cell receptor beta chains from one sample sequenced in a study of T cells in Graves' hyperthyroidism and ophthalmopathy. TCR beta CDR3 sequences were amplified from RNA transcripts. HTBI primers were the set used in a first-round RT-PCR of the TCR CDR3. TCRdb called the multiplex PCR reads again in MiXCR, with one record for every CDR3 protein. Here the sample spans approximately 600,000 distinct CDR3 sequences, more than 20% being singletons. Sequenced input: blood. These receptors came from a man aged 25-45 years with Graves' ophthalmopathy.

This clonotype was recorded a few times. V and J are TRBV20-1 and TRBJ1-2; TRBD1 might be the D (5 bases). Germline values: CDR1 DFQATT, CDR2 SNEGSKA (reference sequence). Trimming left V 3 bases short and J 4 bases short, with 24 bases between. The CDR3 contains 17 residues. DNA for the CDR3: TGCAGTGCTAGTAGTAGGGACGAACGAGAGGGAGCCTATGGCTACACCTTC. Its translation is CSASSRDEREGAYGYTF.

To note about this clonotype: One junction end disagrees with the germline gene, perhaps due to a read error. The chain carries TRBV11-2 and TRBJ2-3; 8 nucleotides agree with TRBD2. Germline V gives CDR1 SGHAT, CDR2 FQNNGV. This CDR3 is 15 amino acids long. The CDR3 spells CASSQIAGITDTQYF. The CDR3 DNA sequence: TGCGCCAGCAGCCAAATAGCGGGAATCACAGATACGCAGTATTTT.

This clonotype has just a few counts. This rearrangement joins TRBV6-1 to TRBJ2-3, with a possible D match to TRBD2 (5 bases). Germline CDR1 is MNHNS and CDR2 is SASEGT. V was cut by 6 bases and J by 2 bases, with 12 bases left in between. The CDR3 extends over 14 amino acids. In DNA, the CDR3 is TGTGCCAGCAGCAGACGGGAATTCACAGATACGCAGTATTTT. This codes for CASSRREFTDTQYF.

The rearrangement joins TRBV19 to TRBJ2-3, with 9 bases matching TRBD1. Germline V CDR1 and CDR2: LNHDA, SQIVND (reference sequence). Losses at the gene ends were 8 bases for V and 5 bases for J; bases not matched to a gene: 8. The CDR3 is 14 residues long. CDR3 DNA sequence: TGTGCCAGTGGGGGACAGGGTGGGGGAGATACGCAGTATTTT. This encodes CASGGQGGGDTQYF.

This clonotype was recorded at least ten times. The chain couples TRBV6-6 to TRBJ2-7; 7 bases fit TRBD2. CDR3 length: 16 amino acids. Germline V gene lookup returns CDR1 MNHNY and CDR2 SVGAGI (reference sequence). J gave up 3 bases and V 0 bases, and 8 bases lay outside the gene matches. CDR3 sequence: CASSYSSSGFDYEQYF. The CDR3 DNA reads as TGTGCCAGCAGTTACTCGAGTAGCGGGTTCGACTACGAGCAGTACTTC.

A few counts support this clonotype. The CDR3 is CASSFGGTGNQPQHF. Written as DNA, the CDR3 is TGTGCCAGCAGCTTCGGGGGGACAGGGAACCAGCCCCAGCATTTT. This chain uses TRBV7-2 with TRBJ1-5, with TRBD1 identical over 9 bases. The CDR3 totals 15 residues. V was clipped by 3 bases and J by 7 bases; unmatched bases: 7. Per germline, CDR1 SGHTA and CDR2 FQGNSA.

Details on this clonotype: This sequence may be a read error, since a much larger clone differs from it by one base. V and J are TRBV25-1 and TRBJ2-1; 7 nucleotides line up with TRBD1. V lost 4 bases to trimming and J lost 2 bases; unmatched junction nucleotides: 11. The CDR3 covers 17 residues. Germline CDR1 is MGHDK and CDR2 is SYGVNS. The CDR3 is CASSGIPGTAAYNEQFF. DNA of the CDR3: TGTGCCAGCAGTGGAATACCCGGGACAGCGGCCTACAATGAGCAGTTCTTC. Using reference TRBV25-1 and TRBJ2-1 for the parts outside the CDR3, the full variable domain is EADIYQTPRYLVIGTGKKITLECSQTMGHDKMYWYQQDPGMELHLIHYSYGVNSTEKGDLSSESTVSRIRTEHFPLTLESARPSHTSQYLCASSGIPGTAAYNEQFFGPGTRLTVL.

In its sample, this clonotype was seen many times. The chain combines TRBV3-1 with TRBJ2-7, with TRBD1 matching 8 bases. The V gene end was trimmed by 1 base and the J gene end by 7 bases; junction bases not matched to a gene: 0. The V gene's germline CDR1 is LGHDT and CDR2 YNNKEL (reference sequence). The CDR3 spans 12 residues. In DNA form, the CDR3 reads TGTGCCAGCAGCCAAGGACAGGGGGAGCAGTACTTC. Encoded protein: CASSQGQGEQYF.

This clonotype was counted only a few times. CDR3 nucleotide sequence: TGTGCCAGCAGTTTAGTTCGCGGCCCAGACTCTGGAAACACCATATATTTT. It codes for CASSLVRGPDSGNTIYF. The rearrangement uses TRBV12-3 or TRBV12-4 and TRBJ1-3; no clear D. The length of the CDR3 is 17 residues. Trimming shortened V by 1 base and J by 0 bases, and 13 bases separated the two germline ends.

This clonotype was detected a few times. J is TRBJ2-2 and V is TRBV3-1, with D possibly TRBD2 on 6 matching bases. Looked up from germline, CDR1 is LGHDT and CDR2 is YNNKEL (reference sequence). Deletions cut 0 bases from V and 4 bases from J, with 12 bases between. This CDR3 region has 16 residues. The CDR3 nucleotides read TGTGCCAGCAGCCAAGATTACGGGAGTGGCACCGGGGAGCTGTTTTTT. Encoded protein: CASSQDYGSGTGELFF.

The sample holds many counts of this clonotype. The chain is built from TRBV11-2 and TRBJ2-1; 14 bases are a match to TRBD2. The CDR3 runs to 18 residues. V was clipped by 5 bases and J by 0 bases; unmatched bases: 6. Germline CDR1 SGHAT, CDR2 FQNNGV. CDR3 nucleotide sequence: TGTGCCAGCAGCCGACTAGCGGGAGGGGCTAGCTCCTACAATGAGCAGTTCTTC. This codes for CASSRLAGGASSYNEQFF.

This clonotype has ten or more counts. V is TRBV28 and J is TRBJ2-3; 11 nucleotides match TRBD2. The trim removed 6 bases at V and 0 bases at J, leaving 2 bases unmatched. The germline CDR1 and CDR2 sequences are MDHEN and SYDVKM. The CDR3 extends over 15 amino acids. CDR3 sequence: CASRRTSGSTDTQYF. As DNA, the CDR3 is TGTGCCAGCAGGAGGACTAGCGGGAGCACAGATACGCAGTATTTT.

This rearrangement joins TRBV28 to TRBJ2-3; 7 bases line up with TRBD1. V lost 8 bases, J lost 4 bases, and 12 bases stayed unmatched. Germline-derived CDR1 and CDR2 are MDHEN and SYDVKM. The CDR3 runs to 15 residues. CDR3 coding DNA: TGTGCCAGCGGAGTACCGGGACAGCTAGCAGATACGCAGTATTTT. Its protein product is CASGVPGQLADTQYF.

The table lists this clonotype with a few counts. This chain links TRBV7-9 with TRBJ2-2; D gene ambiguous. CDR3 length equals 12 residues. V dropped 2 bases and J dropped 7 bases, with 5 bases sitting between them. The germline V gene has CDR1 SEHNR and CDR2 FQNEAQ (reference sequence). CDR3 protein: CASSLRIGELFF. The CDR3 DNA reads TGTGCCAGCAGCTTACGGATCGGGGAGCTGTTTTTT.

This chain links TRBV10-3 with TRBJ2-3; 7 nucleotides align to TRBD2. Per germline, CDR1 ENHRY and CDR2 SYGVKD. Trimming at V came to 8 bases and at J to 0 bases, leaving 8 bases not matched to a gene. The CDR3 has 15 residues. The CDR3 region is CAIGHSGPSTDTQYF. In DNA form, the CDR3 reads TGTGCCATCGGTCATAGCGGGCCTAGCACAGATACGCAGTATTTT.

V gene TRBV10-3 combines with J gene TRBJ2-6; D gene uncertain. V lost 5 bases and J 0 bases, leaving 8 bases between the germline ends. The CDR3 loop spans 15 amino acids. The germline gives CDR1 ENHRY, CDR2 SYGVKD. The CDR3 region has the DNA TGTGCCATCAGTCCCCAGAGCTCTGGGGCCAACGTCCTGACTTTC. This encodes CAISPQSSGANVLTF.

The J gene is TRBJ2-7, the V gene TRBV6-1, with 9 bases that match TRBD2. Looked up from germline, CDR1 is MNHNS and CDR2 is SASEGT. V lost 5 bases to trimming and J lost 9 bases; unmatched junction nucleotides: 11. The CDR3 spans 14 residues. The CDR3 DNA is TGTGCCAGCAGTCTACTAGCGGGCCCAGACGGGCAGTACTTC. Amino acid sequence: CASSLLAGPDGQYF.

Ten or more counts support this clonotype. The chain employs TRBV20-1 and TRBJ2-7; no clear D gene. The V gene lost 2 bases and the J gene lost 3 bases, with 26 bases spanning the gap. Germline V CDR1 and CDR2: DFQATT, SNEGSKA (reference sequence). The CDR3 totals 18 residues. CDR3 bases: TGCAGTGCTAGAATAAAGCGCCGACTGGTCGAGAGGAGCTACGAGCAGTACTTC. It translates to CSARIKRRLVERSYEQYF.

This sequence joins TRBV29-1 and TRBJ2-1; tentatively, D is TRBD1 (5 bases). CDR1 SQVTM and CDR2 ANQGSEA come from the germline V gene. The CDR3 loop spans 16 amino acids. Trimming shortened V by 4 bases and J by 0 bases, and 16 bases separated the two germline ends. This chain's CDR3 is CSVASIQVDSYNEQFF. DNA of the CDR3: TGCAGCGTTGCCTCAATACAGGTTGACTCCTACAATGAGCAGTTCTTC.

The sample holds many counts of this clonotype. The rearrangement uses TRBV20-1 and TRBJ2-5; 8 positions agree with TRBD2. The CDR3 runs 14 residues. Germline V gives CDR1 DFQATT, CDR2 SNEGSKA (reference sequence). The trim removed 1 base at V and 2 bases at J, leaving 3 bases unmatched. CDR3 sequence (DNA): TGCAGTGCTAGAGCCAGCGGGGGACAAGAGACCCAGTACTTC. Protein sequence: CSARASGGQETQYF.

The rearrangement uses TRBV30 and TRBJ2-7; 11 nucleotides match TRBD2. Trimming removed 5 bases from V and 7 bases from J; junction bases left unmatched: 19. Germline loops: CDR1 GTSNPN, CDR2 SVGIG (reference sequence). This CDR3 has 17 residues. The CDR3 sequence: CAWRSGTSGDFVREQYF. The CDR3 bases are TGTGCCTGGCGTAGCGGGACTAGCGGAGACTTCGTAAGGGAGCAGTACTTC.

The table lists this clonotype with a few counts. Germline and junction disagree at one end, which may indicate a read error. The genes are TRBV28 and TRBJ2-1; D remains ambiguous. CDR3 length equals 14 residues. Germline lookup yields CDR1 MDHEN and CDR2 SYDVKM. CDR3 coding DNA: TGTGCCAGCAGCACCCGGAGCTCCTACAATGAGCAGCTCTTC. Translated: CASSTRSSYNEQLF.

Notes on this clonotype: A read error may produce the germline difference seen at one junction end. DNA of the CDR3: TGTGCCATCAGCCGGACTAGCGGGAGTTACGAGCAGTGCTTC. Its translation is CAISRTSGSYEQCF. The chain joins TRBV10-3 to TRBJ2-7; 13 bases are shared with TRBD2. The germline CDR1 and CDR2 sequences are ENHRY and SYGVKD. The CDR3 extends over 14 amino acids.

The V call is TRBV19, the J call TRBJ2-1; perhaps TRBD2 as D (5 bases). The V end lost 6 bases, the J end lost 0 bases, and 12 bases lay between the germline ends. Germline-derived CDR1 and CDR2 are LNHDA and SQIVND (reference sequence). The CDR3 contains 15 residues. This chain's CDR3 is CASRSGLRSYNEQFF. In nucleotides, the CDR3 is TGTGCCAGTAGATCCGGACTCCGCTCCTACAATGAGCAGTTCTTC.

This chain joins TRBV6-1 and TRBJ2-7; TRBD2 might be the D (6 bases). V gave up 6 bases and J gave up 4 bases, with 13 bases separating them. Germline loops: CDR1 MNHNS, CDR2 SASEGT. The CDR3 contains 13 residues. CDR3: CASRRDLIYEQYF. For the CDR3, the DNA is TGTGCCAGCAGGCGGGACTTGATATACGAGCAGTACTTC.

This clonotype came up many times. The chain uses TRBV12-3 or TRBV12-4 and TRBJ2-7; TRBD1 matches at 8 bases. With V trimmed by 3 bases and J by 7 bases, 2 bases remained unmatched. CDR3 size: 12 residues. The CDR3 nucleotides read TGTGCCAGCAGTTTGACAGGGGTTGAGCAGTACTTC. Translating gives CASSLTGVEQYF.

This clonotype has more than one count but fewer than ten. The rearrangement links TRBV3-1 to TRBJ1-5; D not certain. Germline V gene data show CDR1 as LGHDT and CDR2 as YNNKEL (reference sequence). V lost 1 base, J lost 2 bases, and 9 bases lay in between. The CDR3 covers 15 residues. As DNA, the CDR3 is TGTGCCAGCAGCCAAGGTGTCTTAGGCAATCAGCCCCAGCATTTT. Its protein product is CASSQGVLGNQPQHF.

This clonotype occurred many times. The rearrangement links TRBV3-1 to TRBJ1-3, with D perhaps matching TRBD1 (6 bases). The CDR3 sequence is 15 residues long. The germline V and J ends were trimmed by 4 bases and 1 base, with 11 bases remaining between them. Per germline, CDR1 LGHDT and CDR2 YNNKEL (reference sequence). The DNA for the CDR3 is TGTGCCAGCAGCCGTACGACAGGATCTGGAAACACCATATATTTT. As protein: CASSRTTGSGNTIYF.

This clonotype was observed at least ten times. The gene calls are TRBV6-1 and TRBJ1-1, with TRBD1 matching 7 bases. The CDR3 has 16 amino acids. J was trimmed by 2 bases and V by 5 bases; bases with no gene match: 11. Germline-derived CDR1 and CDR2 are MNHNS and SASEGT. The DNA of the CDR3 is TGTGCCAGCAGTCAAGACCTTGACAGGGATAACACTGAAGCTTTCTTT. It translates to CASSQDLDRDNTEAFF.

This clonotype was seen a few times. This chain uses TRBV10-3 with TRBJ2-7; the match to TRBD2 covers 7 bases. V dropped 0 bases and J dropped 3; count of bases not matched to a gene: 5. This CDR3 comprises 15 residues. Germline V gives CDR1 ENHRY, CDR2 SYGVKD. CDR3 bases: TGTGCCATCAGTGAGTCGCCCGCGGGAGACTACGAGCAGTACTTC. This sequence encodes CAISESPAGDYEQYF.